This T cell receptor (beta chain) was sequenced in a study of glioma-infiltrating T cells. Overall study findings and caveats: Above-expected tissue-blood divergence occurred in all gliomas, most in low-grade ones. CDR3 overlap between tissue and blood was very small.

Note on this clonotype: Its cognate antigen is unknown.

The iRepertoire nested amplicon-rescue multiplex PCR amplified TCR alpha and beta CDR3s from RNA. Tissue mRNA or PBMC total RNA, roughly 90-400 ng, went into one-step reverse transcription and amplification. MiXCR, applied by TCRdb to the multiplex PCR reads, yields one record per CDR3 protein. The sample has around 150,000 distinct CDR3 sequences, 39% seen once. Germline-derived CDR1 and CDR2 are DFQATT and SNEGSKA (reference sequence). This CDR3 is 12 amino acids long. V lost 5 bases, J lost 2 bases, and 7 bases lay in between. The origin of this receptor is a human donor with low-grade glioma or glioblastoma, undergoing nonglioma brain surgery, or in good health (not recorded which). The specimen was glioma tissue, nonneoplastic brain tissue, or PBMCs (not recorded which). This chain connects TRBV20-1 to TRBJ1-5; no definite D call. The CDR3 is CSARQGNQPQHF. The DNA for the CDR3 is TGCAGTGCTCGGCAGGGCAATCAGCCCCAGCATTTT.